The source of this T cell receptor (beta chain) is a study of blood T cell repertoires in COVID-19. Original methodology: Reference gene primer amplification gave estimated nucleated cell counts. Clones were read by immunoSEQ multiplex PCR, and TCRdb kept only the in-frame ones, dropping some. V and J calls and clone size are given by that table; D and trimming were obtained from the DNA. The table records 140,000 or so clones, 75% to 90% of them present only once. Germline CDR1 is SGHRS and CDR2 is YFSETQ. CDR3 length equals 14 residues. V lost 4 bases to trimming and J lost 4 bases; unmatched junction nucleotides: 7.

This TCR was recovered from an elderly woman with acute or convalescent COVID-19. The chain uses TRBV5-1 and TRBJ1-2, with 7 bases aligning to TRBD1. The sequenced sample was peripheral blood. CDR3 DNA sequence: TGCGCCAGCAGCCCCAACCGGGACAGCTATGGCTACACCTTC. Translated, it gives CASSPNRDSYGYTF.